A selection of T cell receptor beta chains follows, all from one sample in a study of monozygotic twins with cystic fibrosis. The protocol was immunoSEQ multiplex PCR, while the TCRdb copy is restricted to in-frame clones and leaves out a portion. The table includes approximately 20,000 clones, 95% to 98% detected once. The sequenced sample consisted of blood. The receptors shown here come from a girl aged 10-17 years with cystic fibrosis. CDR3s include the opening cysteine and the closing phenylalanine or tryptophan. D genes are given only for firm matches. Clone size appears in some rows only: once, few, many, or a class for an expanded clone.

>TRBJ2-1|.|TRBV25-1|TRBD2
CASSLRAGVVNEQFF
TGTGCCAGCAGTCTTAGGGCGGGAGTCGTCAATGAGCAGTTCTTC
>TRBJ1-2|.|TRBV25-1|.
CASSAWGLLEGYTF
TGTGCCAGCAGTGCTTGGGGATTATTAGAAGGCTACACCTTC
>TRBJ1-5|.|TRBV9|.
CASSVVDGDQPQHF
TGTGCCAGCAGCGTAGTTGATGGGGATCAGCCCCAGCATTTT
>TRBJ1-2|.|TRBV5-1|.
CASSFADNDGYTF
TGCGCCAGCAGCTTTGCCGATAATGATGGCTACACCTTC
>TRBJ2-7|.|TRBV7-2|TRBD2
CASSSRTSGSLEQYF
TGTGCCAGCAGCTCGAGGACTAGCGGGAGTCTCGAGCAGTACTTC
>TRBJ2-2|once|TRBV2|TRBD2
CASGGLAGGPRTGELFF
TGTGCCAGCGGGGGACTAGCGGGAGGGCCGCGGACCGGGGAGCTGTTTTTT
>TRBJ1-2|.|TRBV5-1|.
CASSLLDNYGYTF
TGCGCCAGCAGCTTATTAGACAACTATGGCTACACCTTC
>TRBJ1-4|.|TRBV21-1|.
CASFYGGSGEKLFF
TGTGCCAGCTTCTACGGGGGGAGTGGAGAAAAACTGTTTTTT
>TRBJ2-5|.|TRBV7-9|.
CASLGGQTEETQYF
TGTGCCAGCTTGGGTGGGCAGACCGAAGAGACCCAGTACTTC
>TRBJ2-1|.|TRBV5-1|.
CASSKSSYNEQFF
TGCGCCAGCAGTAAGAGCTCCTACAATGAGCAGTTCTTC
>TRBJ2-4|.|TRBV5-1|.
CASSHGDNYKNIQYF
TGCGCCAGCAGTCACGGAGACAATTACAAAAACATTCAGTACTTC
>TRBJ1-1|.|TRBV10-1|TRBD1
CASRELDRGRTEAFF
TGCGCCAGCAGGGAACTCGACAGGGGGAGGACTGAAGCTTTCTTT
>TRBJ1-2|.|TRBV5-4|TRBD1
CASNDPGQGLGYTF
TGTGCCAGCAACGACCCCGGACAGGGTCTCGGCTACACCTTC
>TRBJ1-1|.|TRBV29-1|.
CSVGAPGTEAFF
TGCAGCGTTGGGGCTCCGGGCACTGAAGCTTTCTTT
>TRBJ2-5|.|TRBV4-3|TRBD2
CASSQGASGGGGTQYF
TGCGCCAGCAGCCAAGGCGCTAGCGGGGGTGGTGGGACCCAGTACTTC